Presented here are 5 T cell receptor beta chains from one specimen sequenced in a study of blood T cell repertoires in COVID-19. The data were produced by immunoSEQ multiplex PCR, yet TCRdb's version contains in-frame clones alone and is incomplete. The sample contains roughly 57,000 clones, around 83% of which appear only once. The sample comprised peripheral blood. These receptors originate from a man between 25 and 39 years old with COVID-19, enrolled during active disease.

The rearrangement joins TRBV18 to TRBJ2-5, with TRBD1 as a possible D gene (6 bases). V dropped 3 bases and J dropped 3 bases, with 14 bases sitting between them. The CDR3 is 15 residues long. In germline, CDR1 is KGHSH, CDR2 LQKENI. The CDR3 region is CASSPVQGNEETQYF. The CDR3 DNA follows: TGTGCCAGCTCACCGGTACAGGGAAACGAAGAGACCCAGTACTTC.

The sample holds one count of this clone. The chain couples TRBV27 to TRBJ2-5; 12 nucleotides line up with TRBD2. V gave up 5 bases and J gave up 5 bases; unmatched junction bases: 6. The CDR3 is 15 amino acids. Germline V CDR1 and CDR2: MNHEY, SMNVEV (reference sequence). The CDR3 DNA reads as TGTGCCAGCAGTACTAGCGGGAGGTCTTGGGAGACCCAGTACTTC. Translation: CASSTSGRSWETQYF.

This chain links TRBV28 with TRBJ1-2; 7 bases match TRBD1. J lost 1 base, V lost 3 bases, and 14 bases had no gene match. The CDR3 length is 18 residues. Germline CDR1 is MDHEN and CDR2 is SYDVKM. Here the CDR3 DNA reads TGTGCCAGCAGTTTGCGGATCACGGGACAGAAAGTTAACTATGGCTACACCTTC. As protein: CASSLRITGQKVNYGYTF.

V usage is TRBV6-6 and J usage is TRBJ1-6; D gene uncertain. V lost 5 bases, J lost 6 bases, and 26 bases lay in between. Germline V gives CDR1 MNHNY, CDR2 SVGAGI (reference sequence). CDR3 size: 19 residues. The CDR3 here is CASSPAGDRGLRGNSPLHF. The CDR3 DNA sequence: TGTGCCAGCAGTCCCGCCGGAGACCGCGGCCTTCGGGGTAATTCACCCCTCCACTTT.

This rearrangement joins TRBV12-3 or TRBV12-4 to TRBJ2-3; D is unclear. The CDR3 sequence is 11 residues long. Trimming took 6 bases from V and 3 from J, leaving 4 bases between them. In DNA form, the CDR3 reads TGTGCCAGCAGACTTACAGATACGCAGTATTTT. It yields the protein CASRLTDTQYF.